Presented here are 5 T cell receptor beta chains from one specimen sequenced in a study of T cells in Graves' hyperthyroidism and ophthalmopathy. The TCR beta CDR3 regions underwent amplification using RNA transcripts as the source. During a first-round RT-PCR of the TCR CDR3, the HTBI primer set was used. MiXCR, applied by TCRdb to the multiplex PCR reads, yields one record per CDR3 protein. The sample lists 480,000 or so distinct CDR3 sequences, under 15% seen once, with 17% in the top ten. Material for sequencing was blood. Receptor source: a woman between 18 and 30 years old with Graves' hyperthyroidism.

This clonotype was seen at least ten times. V is TRBV12-3 or TRBV12-4 and J is TRBJ1-1; 10 bases are shared with TRBD1. Trimming cost V 5 bases and J 1 base; bases outside gene matches: 7. The CDR3 has 16 residues. The CDR3 DNA follows: TGTGCCAGCAGTCCTCGACAGGGGGCGCGGAACACTGAAGCTTTCTTT. Residues: CASSPRQGARNTEAFF.

The V gene is TRBV30, the J gene TRBJ2-1; TRBD1 agrees at 7 bases. The CDR3 loop spans 16 amino acids. J was trimmed by 7 bases and V by 4 bases; bases with no gene match: 16. Germline V gene sequence: CDR1 GTSNPN, CDR2 SVGIG (reference sequence). The CDR3 DNA reads TGTGCCTGGATCCCGTGGTGGCCAGGGGGTACGAATGAGCAGTTCTTC. This gives the protein CAWIPWWPGGTNEQFF.

The chain uses TRBV4-2 and TRBJ1-2, with a weak D call TRBD1 (5 bases). Germline assignment: CDR1 LGHNA and CDR2 YNFKEQ. This CDR3 has 14 amino acids. V dropped 1 base and J dropped 2 bases, with 8 bases sitting between them. CDR3 loop: CASSQASGNYGYTF. In DNA form, the CDR3 reads TGTGCCAGCAGCCAAGCCTCAGGGAACTATGGCTACACCTTC.

This clonotype was seen at least ten times. The chain couples TRBV2 to TRBJ2-1; 8 nucleotides align to TRBD2. V was clipped by 10 bases and J by 5 bases; unmatched bases: 7. The CDR3 spans 13 residues. CDR1 SNHLY and CDR2 FYNNEI come from the germline V gene. The CDR3 DNA is TGTGCCACTGCGGGACTAGTCAACAATGAGCAGTTCTTC. It codes for CATAGLVNNEQFF. The entire variable domain, with the rest obtained from reference TRBV2 and TRBJ2-1, is as follows: EPEVTQTPSHQVTQMGQEVILRCVPISNHLYFYWYRQILGQKVEFLVSFYNNEISEKSEIFDDQFSVERPDGSNFTLKIRSTKLEDSAMYFCATAGLVNNEQFFGPGTRLTVL.

This clonotype was recorded at least ten times. The genes are TRBV12-3 or TRBV12-4 and TRBJ1-2; D is ambiguous. CDR3 length: 14 amino acids. With 2 bases removed from V and 7 bases from J, the gap between germline ends came to 14 bases. Written as DNA, the CDR3 is TGTGCCAGCAGTTTAATGGGTGGACTTGGTGGCTACACCTTC. The encoded protein is CASSLMGGLGGYTF.